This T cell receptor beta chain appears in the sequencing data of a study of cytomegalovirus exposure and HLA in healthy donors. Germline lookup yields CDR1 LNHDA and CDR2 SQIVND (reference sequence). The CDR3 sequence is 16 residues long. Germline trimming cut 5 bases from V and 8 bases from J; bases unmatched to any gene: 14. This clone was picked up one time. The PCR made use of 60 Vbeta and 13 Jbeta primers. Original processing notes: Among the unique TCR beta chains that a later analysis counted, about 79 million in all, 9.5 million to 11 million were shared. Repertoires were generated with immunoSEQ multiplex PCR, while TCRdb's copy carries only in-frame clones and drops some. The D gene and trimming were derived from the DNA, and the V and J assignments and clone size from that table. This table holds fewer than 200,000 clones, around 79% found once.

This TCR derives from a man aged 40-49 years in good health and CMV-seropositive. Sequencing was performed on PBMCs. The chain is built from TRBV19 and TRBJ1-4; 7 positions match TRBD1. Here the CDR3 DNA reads TGTGCCAGTAGTCCATTAAACAGGGGCTTGGGGGAAAAACTGTTTTTT. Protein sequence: CASSPLNRGLGEKLFF.